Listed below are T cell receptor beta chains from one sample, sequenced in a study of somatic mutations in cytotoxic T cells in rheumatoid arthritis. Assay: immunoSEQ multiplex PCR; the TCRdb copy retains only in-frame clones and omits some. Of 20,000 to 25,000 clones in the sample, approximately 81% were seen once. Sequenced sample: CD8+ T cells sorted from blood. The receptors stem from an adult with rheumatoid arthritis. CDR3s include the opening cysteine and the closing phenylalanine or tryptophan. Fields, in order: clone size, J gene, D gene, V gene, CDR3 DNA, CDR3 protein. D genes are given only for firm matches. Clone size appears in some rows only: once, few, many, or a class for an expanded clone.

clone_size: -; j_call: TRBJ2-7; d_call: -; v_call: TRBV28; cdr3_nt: TGTGCCAGCAGTCTCCGAAGCTCCTACGAGCAGTACTTC; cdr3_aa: CASSLRSSYEQYF
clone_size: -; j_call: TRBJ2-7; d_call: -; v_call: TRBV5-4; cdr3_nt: TGTGCCAGCAGCGCAACCGGGGGAACCTACGAGCAGTACTTC; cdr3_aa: CASSATGGTYEQYF
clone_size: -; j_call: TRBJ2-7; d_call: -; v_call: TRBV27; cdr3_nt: TGTGCCAGCAGTTTGGGGGCCACCTACGAGCAGTACTTC; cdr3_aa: CASSLGATYEQYF
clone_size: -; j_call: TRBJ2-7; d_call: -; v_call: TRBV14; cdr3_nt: TGTGCCAGCAGCCAAGCCGGGTCAGGAAACTACGAGCAGTACTTC; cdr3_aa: CASSQAGSGNYEQYF
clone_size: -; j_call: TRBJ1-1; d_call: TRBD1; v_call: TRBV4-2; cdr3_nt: TGTGCCAGCAGCCCAGGGACAGGGGACTTTGTGGTGGCCACTGAAGCTTTCTTT; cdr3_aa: CASSPGTGDFVVATEAFF
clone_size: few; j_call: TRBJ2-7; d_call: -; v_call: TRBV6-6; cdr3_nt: TGTGCCAGCAGTTATTCGACACCCAGCTCCTACGAGCAGTACTTC; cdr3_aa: CASSYSTPSSYEQYF
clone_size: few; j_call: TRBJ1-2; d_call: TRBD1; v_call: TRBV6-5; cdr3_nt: TGTGCCAGCAGTTACGGGGACAGGGGGCATCTCAGTGGCTACACCTTC; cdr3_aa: CASSYGDRGHLSGYTF
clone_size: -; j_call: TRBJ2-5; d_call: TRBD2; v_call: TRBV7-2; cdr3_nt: TGTGCCAGCAGTAGGCCCAAACTAGCGGACCAAGAGACCCAGTACTTC; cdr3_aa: CASSRPKLADQETQYF
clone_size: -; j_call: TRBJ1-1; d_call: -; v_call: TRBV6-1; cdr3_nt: TGTGCCAGCGGCATGAACACTGAAGCTTTCTTT; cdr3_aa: CASGMNTEAFF
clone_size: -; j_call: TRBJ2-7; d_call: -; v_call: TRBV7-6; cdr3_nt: TGTGCCAGCAGCTTAGCGACCAGCCAGAGGGAGCAGTACTTC; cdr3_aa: CASSLATSQREQYF
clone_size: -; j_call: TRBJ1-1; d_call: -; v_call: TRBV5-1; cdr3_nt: TGCGCCAGCAGCTTACAGGAGAACACTGAAGCTTTCTTT; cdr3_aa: CASSLQENTEAFF
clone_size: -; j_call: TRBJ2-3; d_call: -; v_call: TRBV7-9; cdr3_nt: TGTGCCAGCAGCTTAGTCGGTCAGGGTATTGGAGATACGCAGTATTTT; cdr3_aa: CASSLVGQGIGDTQYF
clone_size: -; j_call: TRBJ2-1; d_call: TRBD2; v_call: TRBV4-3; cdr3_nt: TGCGCCAGCAGCCGGGAGGGAGCGGGGCTTTACAATGAGCAGTTCTTC; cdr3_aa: CASSREGAGLYNEQFF
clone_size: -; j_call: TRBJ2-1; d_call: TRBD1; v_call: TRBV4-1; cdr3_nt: TGCGCCAGCAGCCAGGCCGGGACAGGGGTGCGTGATGAGCAGTTCTTC; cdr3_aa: CASSQAGTGVRDEQFF
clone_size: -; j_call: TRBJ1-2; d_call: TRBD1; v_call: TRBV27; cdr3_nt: TGTGCCAGCAGTTTACTGCAGGGGGTAAAGGATGGCTACACCTTC; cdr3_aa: CASSLLQGVKDGYTF
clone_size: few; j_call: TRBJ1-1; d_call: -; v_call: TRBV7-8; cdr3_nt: TGTGCCAGCAGCCAAAGAACAGGGAACACTGAAGCTTTCTTT; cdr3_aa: CASSQRTGNTEAFF
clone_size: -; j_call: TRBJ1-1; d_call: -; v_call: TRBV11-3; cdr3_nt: TGTGCCAGCAGCTTAGATGGTCAGAGATTGAACACTGAAGCTTTCTTT; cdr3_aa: CASSLDGQRLNTEAFF
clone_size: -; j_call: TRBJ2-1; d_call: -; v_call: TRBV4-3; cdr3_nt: TGCGCCAGCAGCCAAGTCTGGGGTGATGAGCAGTTCTTC; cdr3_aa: CASSQVWGDEQFF
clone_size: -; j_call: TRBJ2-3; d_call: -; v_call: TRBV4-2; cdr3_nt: TGTGCCAGCAGCCAAGTGGGCGGGGAAACAGATACGCAGTATTTT; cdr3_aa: CASSQVGGETDTQYF
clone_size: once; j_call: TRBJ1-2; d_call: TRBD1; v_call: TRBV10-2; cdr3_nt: TGCGCCAGCAGCGCCCCGGGACAGGGGTATAACTATGGCTACACCTTC; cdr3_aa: CASSAPGQGYNYGYTF
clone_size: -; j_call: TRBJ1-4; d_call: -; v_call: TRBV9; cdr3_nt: TGTGCCAGCTCCCGGACAGTAAATGAAAAACTGTTTTTT; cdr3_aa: CASSRTVNEKLFF
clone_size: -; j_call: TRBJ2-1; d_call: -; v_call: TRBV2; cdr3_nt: TGTGCCAGCAGACAGAGGGATGAGCAGTTCTTC; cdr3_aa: CASRQRDEQFF
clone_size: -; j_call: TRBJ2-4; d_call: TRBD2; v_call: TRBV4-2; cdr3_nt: TGTGCCAGCAGCCAGGCTGGACTAGCGGGGGGGGGAAAAAACATTCAGTACTTC; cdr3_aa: CASSQAGLAGGGKNIQYF
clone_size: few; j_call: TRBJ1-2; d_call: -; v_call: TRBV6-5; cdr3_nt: TGTGCCAGCAGTCACGGGGTCTATGGCTACACCTTC; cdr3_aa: CASSHGVYGYTF
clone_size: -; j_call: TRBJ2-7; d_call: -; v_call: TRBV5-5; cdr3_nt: TGTGCCAGCAGCTTGGGAATGCGCCTCTCCTACTCCTACGAGCAGTACTTC; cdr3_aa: CASSLGMRLSYSYEQYF
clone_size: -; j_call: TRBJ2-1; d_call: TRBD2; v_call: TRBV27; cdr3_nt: TGTGCCAGCGGGGCGGGGGGACCCCTCAATGAGCAGTTCTTC; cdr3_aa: CASGAGGPLNEQFF
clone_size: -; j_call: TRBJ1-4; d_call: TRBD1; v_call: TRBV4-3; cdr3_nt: TGCGCCAGCAGCGGAGAACAGGGGTGGGGTGAAAAACTGTTTTTT; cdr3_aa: CASSGEQGWGEKLFF
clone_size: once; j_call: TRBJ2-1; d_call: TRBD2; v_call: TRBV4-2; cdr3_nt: TGTGCCAGCAGCCAAGATGGAACTAGCGGGTACAATGAGCAGTTCTTC; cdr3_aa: CASSQDGTSGYNEQFF
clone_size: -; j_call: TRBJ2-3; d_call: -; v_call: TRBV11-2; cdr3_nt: TGTGCCAGCAGCGATATCACAGATACGCAGTATTTT; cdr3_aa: CASSDITDTQYF
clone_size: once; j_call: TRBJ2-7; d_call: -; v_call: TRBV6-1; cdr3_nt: TGTGCCAGCGGGGGAATCAGCTACGAGCAGTACTTC; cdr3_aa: CASGGISYEQYF
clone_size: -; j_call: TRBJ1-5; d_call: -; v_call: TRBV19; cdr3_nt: TGTGCCAGTAGTCCTTGGGTTGCGGGGGGCAATCAGCCCCAGCATTTT; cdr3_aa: CASSPWVAGGNQPQHF
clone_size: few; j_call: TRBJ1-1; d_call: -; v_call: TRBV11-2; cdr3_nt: TGTGCCAGCAGCTGGGGGGGAGACACTGAAGCTTTCTTT; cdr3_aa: CASSWGGDTEAFF
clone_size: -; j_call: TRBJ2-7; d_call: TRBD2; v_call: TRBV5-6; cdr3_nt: TGTGCCAGCAGCTTGGTCTCGGACGGGGGGGCTTACGAGCAGTACTTC; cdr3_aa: CASSLVSDGGAYEQYF
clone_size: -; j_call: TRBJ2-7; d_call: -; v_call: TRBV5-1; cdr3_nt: TGCGCCAGCAGCTTGGCCAGTGACACCTCCTACGAGCAGTACTTC; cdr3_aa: CASSLASDTSYEQYF
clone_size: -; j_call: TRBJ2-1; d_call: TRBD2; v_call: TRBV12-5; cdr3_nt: TGTGCTAGTGGTTTGGCCGCCGGGGGGTACAATGAGCAGTTCTTC; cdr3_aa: CASGLAAGGYNEQFF
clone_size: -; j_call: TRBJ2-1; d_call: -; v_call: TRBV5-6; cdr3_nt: TGTGCCAGCAATACAGGGTATTACAATGAGCAGTTCTTC; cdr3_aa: CASNTGYYNEQFF
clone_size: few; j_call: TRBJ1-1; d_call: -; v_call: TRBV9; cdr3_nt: TGTGCCAGCAGCGTAGTGGGGGATACTGAAGCTTTCTTT; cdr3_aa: CASSVVGDTEAFF
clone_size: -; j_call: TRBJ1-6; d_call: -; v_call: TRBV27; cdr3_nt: TGTGCCAGCAAAGAGTATAATTCACCCCTCCACTTT; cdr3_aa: CASKEYNSPLHF
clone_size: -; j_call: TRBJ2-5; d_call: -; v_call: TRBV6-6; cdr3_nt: TGTGCCAGCAGTCAACACTCAACCCAAGAGACCCAGTACTTC; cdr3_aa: CASSQHSTQETQYF
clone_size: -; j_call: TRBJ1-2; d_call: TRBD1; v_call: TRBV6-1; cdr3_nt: TGTGCCAGCAGTGAGGGACAGGGCTATGGCTACACCTTC; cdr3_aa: CASSEGQGYGYTF
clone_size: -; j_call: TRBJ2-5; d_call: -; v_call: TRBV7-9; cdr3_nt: TGTGCCAGCAGCCCAATCCAGCGCGGGAAAGAGACCCAGTACTTC; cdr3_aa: CASSPIQRGKETQYF
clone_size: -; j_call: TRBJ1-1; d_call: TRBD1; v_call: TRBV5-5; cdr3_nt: TGTGCCAGCAGCTTAACGCCACGTCCCCGGGACAGGGACACTGAAGCTTTCTTT; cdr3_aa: CASSLTPRPRDRDTEAFF
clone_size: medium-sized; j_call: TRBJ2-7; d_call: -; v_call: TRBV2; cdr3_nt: TGTGCCAGCATAGACGTCTACGAGCAGTACTTC; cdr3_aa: CASIDVYEQYF
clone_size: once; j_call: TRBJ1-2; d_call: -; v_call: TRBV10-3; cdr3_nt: TGTGCCATCAGTGAGACCTCGGACAGTAACTATGGCTACACCTTC; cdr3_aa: CAISETSDSNYGYTF